The 9 T cell receptor beta chains below were found in one sample sequenced in a study of OX40 agonist ivuxolimab in advanced cancers. Only in-frame clones appear in the TCRdb table, and some are missing; sequencing was by immunoSEQ multiplex PCR. The table shows tens of thousands of clones, with 60% to 85% occurring only once. Specimen: CD4+ or CD8+ T cells sorted from blood, collected in a trial of the OX40 agonist ivuxolimab. Every receptor here comes from an adult with an advanced solid tumor such as melanoma, head and neck, liver or kidney cancer.

The chain recombines TRBV30 with TRBJ1-4; no firm D call. The CDR3 length is 15 residues. V lost 2 bases to trimming and J lost 2 bases, with 12 bases between them. Per germline, CDR1 GTSNPN and CDR2 SVGIG (reference sequence). DNA for the CDR3: TGTGCCTGGAGTCCTGAGGCTGGGACTAATGAAAAACTGTTTTTT. Its translation: CAWSPEAGTNEKLFF.

The CDR3 DNA reads TGTGCCAGCAGCCTATTGGGACAGTTGGATGGGCTGTTTTTT. Amino acids: CASSLLGQLDGLFF. The chain links TRBV7-9 to TRBJ2-2, with 7 bases fitting TRBD1. This CDR3 is built from 14 residues. J gave up 13 bases and V 5 bases, and 13 bases lay outside the gene matches. Per the germline V gene, CDR1 is SEHNR and CDR2 is FQNEAQ (reference sequence).

This rearrangement joins TRBV4-3 to TRBJ1-1, with D possibly matching TRBD1 (5 bases). The CDR3 runs 16 residues. The V and J ends lost 1 base and 2 bases respectively, with 14 bases between them. Per germline, CDR1 LGHNA and CDR2 YSLEER. The chain's CDR3 is CASSQGEGGANTEAFF. The CDR3 nucleotides are TGCGCCAGCAGCCAAGGCGAAGGCGGGGCCAACACTGAAGCTTTCTTT.

The V and J genes are TRBV2 and TRBJ1-3; possibly TRBD1 for D (5 bases). Germline lookup yields CDR1 SNHLY and CDR2 FYNNEI. This CDR3 is 14 amino acids long. V was shortened by 7 bases and J by 0 bases, with 10 bases between the two germline ends. The CDR3 sequence is CASTRQISGNTIYF. The CDR3 DNA follows: TGTGCCAGCACCCGACAGATCTCTGGAAACACCATATATTTT.

The CDR3 nucleotides read TGTGCTAGTGGTATGACAGGGCGGGAGACCCAGTACTTC. Translated, it gives CASGMTGRETQYF. This chain links TRBV12-5 with TRBJ2-5; 7 bases are a match to TRBD1. The CDR3 loop spans 13 amino acids. Per germline, CDR1 LGHNT and CDR2 FRNRAP. After removal of 5 bases from V and 5 bases from J, the junction contained 5 bases not matched to a gene.

J is TRBJ2-5 and V is TRBV14; D is ambiguous. The CDR3 loop spans 14 amino acids. The germline CDR1 and CDR2 sequences are SGHDN and FVKESK. V lost 2 bases, J lost 3 bases, and 10 bases lay in between. The CDR3 loop is CASSQWQSEETQYF. For the CDR3, the DNA is TGTGCCAGCAGCCAATGGCAGAGTGAAGAGACCCAGTACTTC.

The chain combines TRBV2 with TRBJ1-2; 9 bases match TRBD1. With 8 bases clipped from V and 9 bases from J, the junction kept 10 bases outside the gene matches. Germline V CDR1 and CDR2: SNHLY, FYNNEI. This CDR3 spans 13 amino acids. The CDR3 DNA sequence: TGTGCCAGCCTCCTGGGGGGACAGGGAAGCTACACCTTC. Its translation: CASLLGGQGSYTF. Together with reference TRBV2 and TRBJ1-2, the CDR3 gives the full variable domain: EPEVTQTPSHQVTQMGQEVILRCVPISNHLYFYWYRQILGQKVEFLVSFYNNEISEKSEIFDDQFSVERPDGSNFTLKIRSTKLEDSAMYFCASLLGGQGSYTFGSGTRLTVV.

This chain uses TRBV7-9 with TRBJ2-5; D may match TRBD1 or TRBD2 (6 bases each). The germline V gene has CDR1 SEHNR and CDR2 FQNEAQ (reference sequence). There are 16 residues in the CDR3. With 4 bases removed from V and 0 bases from J, the gap between germline ends came to 15 bases. CDR3 sequence (DNA): TGTGCCAGCAGCTCGGGTGAAGGGGGGAACCAAGAGACCCAGTACTTC. It specifies CASSSGEGGNQETQYF.

The chain has TRBV27 and TRBJ2-2; TRBD1 matches 8 bases. The CDR3 totals 15 residues. Germline V gene data show CDR1 as MNHEY and CDR2 as SMNVEV (reference sequence). J lost 4 bases, V lost 5 bases, and 6 bases had no gene match. CDR3 DNA sequence: TGTGCCAGCAGTGAACAGGGGGTGCGCACCGGGGAGCTGTTTTTT. Translation: CASSEQGVRTGELFF.